Each of the 27 T cell receptor beta chains below was sequenced from the same sample in a study of human T cells and chemical hapten exposure. MiXCR, applied by TCRdb to the RACE reads, yields one record per CDR3 protein. The sample lists roughly 54,000 distinct CDR3 sequences; around 9.5% were seen once. Time point noted: patch test 2, 6 weeks after DPC sensitization. The treatment is: therapeutic diphenylcyclopropenone sensitization with weekly scalp DPC. Sequencing was performed on whole blood, taken in connection with sensitization to the hapten diphenylcyclopropenone (DPC). Source of these receptors: a woman aged 45-59 years with alopecia areata. Some clones in this sample may be carry-over from other donors' samples.

This clonotype has a count of ten or more. V and J are TRBV4-1 and TRBJ1-6; D not resolved. Germline CDR1 MGHRA, CDR2 YSYEKL. The ends were cut back, 1 base at V and 7 bases at J, with 17 bases in the middle. The CDR3 loop spans 17 amino acids. CDR3 DNA: TGCGCCAGCAGCCAAGTCTTGGACTTCTCTCCGAATTCACCCCTCCACTTT. Its protein is CASSQVLDFSPNSPLHF.

This clonotype was counted at least ten times. The chain uses TRBV11-1 and TRBJ1-2; D not certain. V lost 3 bases and J 2 bases, leaving 13 bases between the germline ends. Per germline, CDR1 SGHAT and CDR2 FQDESV (reference sequence). The CDR3 extends over 15 amino acids. The chain's CDR3 is CASSFTVGSNYGYTF. For the CDR3, the DNA is TGTGCCAGCAGCTTTACCGTGGGATCCAACTATGGCTACACCTTC.

This clonotype was detected many times. The chain uses TRBV2 and TRBJ1-6, with D uncertain. With 3 bases removed from V and 3 bases from J, the gap between germline ends came to 6 bases. This CDR3 is built from 14 residues. Germline assignment: CDR1 SNHLY and CDR2 FYNNEI. The CDR3 is CASSDSFYNSPLHF. For the CDR3, the DNA is TGTGCCAGCAGTGACAGCTTCTATAATTCACCCCTCCACTTT. Combining the CDR3 with reference TRBV2 and TRBJ1-6 gives the whole variable domain EPEVTQTPSHQVTQMGQEVILRCVPISNHLYFYWYRQILGQKVEFLVSFYNNEISEKSEIFDDQFSVERPDGSNFTLKIRSTKLEDSAMYFCASSDSFYNSPLHFGNGTRLTVT.

This clonotype has only a few counts. The chain employs TRBV6-1 and TRBJ2-5; tentative D call: TRBD2 (6 bases). The CDR3 runs 14 residues. Trimming took off 5 bases at V and 3 bases at J, with 13 bases between the two ends. The germline V gene has CDR1 MNHNS and CDR2 SASEGT. The DNA for the CDR3 is TGTGCCAGCAGTCTCGGGACTCTTAAAGAGACCCAGTACTTC. Translated, it gives CASSLGTLKETQYF.

This clonotype was picked up many times. This chain links TRBV10-1 with TRBJ2-3; D gene uncertain. The germline gives CDR1 WNHNN, CDR2 SYGVQD (reference sequence). The CDR3 contains 14 residues. The ends were cut back, 4 bases at V and 0 bases at J, with 8 bases in the middle. CDR3 loop: CASSGGNSTDTQYF. The DNA for the CDR3 is TGCGCCAGCAGTGGAGGAAACAGCACAGATACGCAGTATTTT.

This clonotype was detected a few times. V and J are TRBV18 and TRBJ2-4, with TRBD1 as a possible D gene (6 bases). This CDR3 comprises 16 residues. From germline, CDR1 is KGHSH and CDR2 LQKENI. V lost 3 bases to trimming and J lost 0 bases, with 12 bases between them. The CDR3 is CASSPWDTKAKNIQYF. CDR3 nucleotide sequence: TGTGCCAGCTCACCCTGGGACACTAAAGCCAAAAACATTCAGTACTTC.

This clonotype occurred many times. The chain carries TRBV7-9 and TRBJ2-7; 7 bases line up with TRBD1. V was clipped by 1 base and J by 1 base; unmatched bases: 7. Germline values: CDR1 SEHNR, CDR2 FQNEAQ (reference sequence). This CDR3 is 16 amino acids long. CDR3 sequence reads: CASSLGWTGTSYEQYF. The CDR3 DNA reads TGTGCCAGCAGCTTAGGGTGGACAGGTACTTCCTACGAGCAGTACTTC.

The chain employs TRBV7-2 and TRBJ1-5, with a possible D match to TRBD1 (5 bases). This CDR3 is 15 amino acids long. CDR1 is SGHTA, CDR2 FQGNSA, per germline. The V gene lost 6 bases and the J gene lost 9 bases, with 21 bases spanning the gap. The CDR3 coding sequence is TGTGCCAGCAGTCTCCGGGACGACAGACAAAGGCCCCAGCATTTT. Residues: CASSLRDDRQRPQHF.

In its sample, this clonotype was seen many times. The J gene is TRBJ2-7, the V gene TRBV6-2 or TRBV6-3; 8 positions match TRBD1. In germline, CDR1 is MNHEY, CDR2 SVGEGT. The length of the CDR3 is 14 residues. V lost 6 bases, J lost 2 bases, and 6 bases stayed unmatched. The CDR3 spells CASSPTGVTYEQYF. The CDR3 DNA follows: TGTGCCAGCAGCCCGACAGGGGTCACCTACGAGCAGTACTTC.

This clonotype has just a few counts. V is TRBV13 and J is TRBJ2-2; TRBD2 might be the D (6 bases). This CDR3 region has 17 residues. Trimming took off 1 base at V and 3 bases at J, with 15 bases between the two ends. Germline assignment: CDR1 PRHDT and CDR2 FYEKMQ (reference sequence). The CDR3 nucleotides are TGTGCCAGCAGCTTAGCCGGCGGGACCAGACACACCGGGGAGCTGTTTTTT. Encoded protein: CASSLAGGTRHTGELFF.

This clonotype was observed at least ten times. This sequence joins TRBV11-2 and TRBJ2-2; 11 positions agree with TRBD1. Germline CDR1 is SGHAT and CDR2 is FQNNGV. This CDR3 has 17 residues. Trimming at V came to 1 base and at J to 3 bases, leaving 4 bases not matched to a gene. CDR3 sequence reads: CASSLGRTGGYTGELFF. The DNA for the CDR3 is TGTGCCAGCAGCTTAGGACGGACAGGGGGCTACACCGGGGAGCTGTTTTTT.

This clonotype has at least ten counts. The chain is built from TRBV7-9 and TRBJ1-3, with D possibly matching TRBD1 (5 bases). Germline CDR1 and CDR2: SEHNR and FQNEAQ (reference sequence). This CDR3 is 15 amino acids long. Trimming took off 5 bases at V and 2 bases at J, with 13 bases between the two ends. CDR3 in DNA: TGTGCCAGCAGCCTACAGGCGGGAGCTGGAAACACCATATATTTT. Protein sequence: CASSLQAGAGNTIYF.

V is TRBV20-1 and J is TRBJ2-7; possible D gene TRBD2, 5 bases. This CDR3 has 12 residues. Germline V gives CDR1 DFQATT, CDR2 SNEGSKA (reference sequence). Trimming left V 1 base short and J 5 bases short, with 9 bases between. The CDR3 loop reads CSARGGRNEQYF. The DNA of the CDR3 is TGCAGTGCTAGAGGAGGGAGAAACGAGCAGTACTTC.

The rearrangement uses TRBV20-1 and TRBJ1-4; no firm D call. V lost 3 bases, J lost 3 bases, and 11 bases lay in between. Germline loops: CDR1 DFQATT, CDR2 SNEGSKA (reference sequence). This CDR3 has 14 amino acids. The CDR3 region has the DNA TGCAGTGCTAGCGGGTCAGGACCTAATGAAAAACTGTTTTTT. Translating it yields CSASGSGPNEKLFF.

This clonotype was seen a few times. This chain connects TRBV6-2 or TRBV6-3 to TRBJ1-5, with a weak D call TRBD1 (6 bases). V was pared by 7 bases and J by 6 bases, with 13 bases between. The CDR3 is 13 amino acids. Per the germline V gene, CDR1 is MNHEY and CDR2 is SVGEGT. CDR3: CASTRGASQPQHF. CDR3 DNA sequence: TGTGCCAGCACCCGGGGGGCAAGTCAGCCCCAGCATTTT.

The sample holds many counts of this clonotype. This chain uses TRBV11-2 with TRBJ2-1; 10 positions match TRBD2. Germline loops: CDR1 SGHAT, CDR2 FQNNGV. The CDR3 spans 16 residues. With 2 bases clipped from V and 7 bases from J, the junction kept 8 bases outside the gene matches. CDR3 nucleotide sequence: TGTGCCAGCAGCTTATTGGGACTAGCGACTAATAATGAGCAGTTCTTC. Protein product: CASSLLGLATNNEQFF.

This clonotype has a count of ten or more. The rearrangement uses TRBV14 and TRBJ1-2; D not resolved. Germline V lookup: CDR1 SGHDN, CDR2 FVKESK. CDR3 length: 14 amino acids. The germline V and J ends were trimmed by 1 base and 4 bases, with 10 bases remaining between them. The CDR3 here is CASSQVAGLYGYTF. The CDR3, as DNA: TGTGCCAGCAGCCAAGTAGCGGGTCTCTATGGCTACACCTTC. Variable domain in full (rest from reference TRBV14 and TRBJ1-2): EAGVTQFPSHSVIEKGQTVTLRCDPISGHDNLYWYRRVMGKEIKFLLHFVKESKQDESGMPNNRFLAERTGGTYSTLKVQPAELEDSGVYFCASSQVAGLYGYTFGSGTRLTVV.

This clonotype was observed at least ten times. The chain is built from TRBV18 and TRBJ1-3; D uncertain. CDR3 length: 14 amino acids. Germline CDR1 KGHSH, CDR2 LQKENI. V was trimmed by 0 bases and J by 2 bases, leaving 5 bases between them. CDR3: CASSPPSAGNTIYF. CDR3 DNA sequence: TGTGCCAGCTCACCACCGTCAGCTGGAAACACCATATATTTT. Complete variable domain (other parts from reference TRBV18 and TRBJ1-3): NAGVMQNPRHLVRRRGQEARLRCSPMKGHSHVYWYRQLPEEGLKFMVYLQKENIIDESGMPKERFSAEFPKEGPSILRIQQVVRGDSAAYFCASSPPSAGNTIYFGEGSWLTVV.

Ten or more counts support this clonotype. The V gene is TRBV7-6, the J gene TRBJ1-3; D remains unclear. Germline V lookup: CDR1 SGHVS, CDR2 FNYEAQ. The CDR3 runs 16 residues. V lost 4 bases to trimming and J lost 0 bases, with 13 bases between them. CDR3 nucleotides: TGTGCCAGCAGCTCACAGACGGGTCGCTCTGGAAACACCATATATTTT. Translating gives CASSSQTGRSGNTIYF.

This clonotype was counted many times. The chain joins TRBV10-2 to TRBJ1-2; D call uncertain. V was pared by 6 bases and J by 10 bases, with 3 bases between. Germline V CDR1 and CDR2: WSHSY, SAAADI. The CDR3 is 8 amino acids. This CDR3 reads CASSNYTF. The CDR3 bases are TGCGCCAGCAGCAACTACACCTTC.

V gene TRBV18 combines with J gene TRBJ1-6, with 7 bases lining up with TRBD1. The germline V gene encodes CDR1 KGHSH and CDR2 LQKENI. The CDR3 is made up of 14 amino acids. Losses at the gene ends were 8 bases for V and 7 bases for J; bases not matched to a gene: 8. CDR3 sequence (DNA): TGTGCCAGCCACTTAGGGACAGAAAATTCACCCCTCCACTTT. It encodes CASHLGTENSPLHF.

The DNA for the CDR3 is TGCGCCAGCAGGGATGATTTCGCGGGAGGAAGGTCCGGGGAGCTGTTTTTT. Protein sequence: CASRDDFAGGRSGELFF. The chain carries TRBV5-1 and TRBJ2-2; 8 bases agree with TRBD2. CDR1 is SGHRS and CDR2 is YFSETQ in the germline V gene. V gave up 5 bases and J gave up 6 bases; unmatched junction bases: 15. The CDR3 spans 17 residues.

In the case of this clonotype: A much larger clone is a single base away; this may be a read error. This chain joins TRBV28 and TRBJ1-5; no firm D call. The CDR3 runs to 14 residues. CDR1 MDHEN and CDR2 SYDVKM come from the germline V gene. V was shortened by 7 bases and J by 3 bases, with 13 bases between the two germline ends. The CDR3 DNA reads as TGTGCCAGCAATGAGGGAGGGAACAATCAGCCCCAGCATTTT. Translating it yields CASNEGGNNQPQHF.

This clonotype appeared many times. This sequence joins TRBV18 and TRBJ1-5; D unclear. Germline-derived CDR1 and CDR2 are KGHSH and LQKENI. V was pared by 2 bases and J by 0 bases, with 5 bases between. The CDR3 loop spans 14 amino acids. CDR3 DNA: TGTGCCAGCTCACCAGGTTATAGCAATCAGCCCCAGCATTTT. Translated, it gives CASSPGYSNQPQHF.

The rearrangement links TRBV3-1 to TRBJ2-1, with 9 bases aligning to TRBD2. Germline CDR1 is LGHDT and CDR2 is YNNKEL (reference sequence). There are 15 residues in the CDR3. V shed 2 bases, J shed 8 bases, and the junction held 7 bases outside the gene matches. CDR3 nucleotides: TGTGCCAGCAGCCAATTGAGTAGCGGGAGTTATGAGCAGTTCTTC. It codes for CASSQLSSGSYEQFF.

This sequence joins TRBV6-2 or TRBV6-3 and TRBJ2-7; D tentatively fits TRBD1 or TRBD2 (5 bases each). V lost 9 bases and J lost 8, with 20 bases in between. The CDR3 covers 13 residues. CDR1 and CDR2 from the germline V gene are MNHEY and SVGEGT. CDR3: CARAGTEEVKQYF. CDR3 nucleotide sequence: TGTGCCAGGGCCGGGACCGAGGAGGTTAAGCAGTACTTC.

There are a few counts of this clonotype. The V and J genes are TRBV25-1 and TRBJ1-6; D is uncertain. The CDR3 contains 15 residues. Germline V gene data show CDR1 as MGHDK and CDR2 as SYGVNS. Between the trimmed V and J ends, which lost 3 bases and 6 bases, there was a span of 12 bases. CDR3 bases: TGTGCCAGCAGTGAGGTAGGAGGACTTAATTCACCCCTCCACTTT. Translating it yields CASSEVGGLNSPLHF.